A selection of T cell receptor beta chains follows, all from one sample in a study of cytomegalovirus exposure and HLA in healthy donors. Clones were read by immunoSEQ multiplex PCR, and TCRdb kept only the in-frame ones, dropping some. The data contain under 200,000 clones, over 65% of them singletons. Material: PBMCs. The receptor source for this set is a middle-aged man in good health and CMV-seropositive. The CDR3 runs from the conserved cysteine through the conserved F or W. The D gene is left open where the match is weak. The size of a clone is reported for some rows only, either as once, few or many, or as a class for expanded clones.

>.|TRBV4-2|TRBJ2-4|few
CASSQERRHGNIQYF
TGTGCCAGCAGCCAAGAGAGAAGACACGGTAACATTCAGTACTTC
>TRBD2|TRBV9|TRBJ2-7|.
CASSPRGGTSYEQYF
TGTGCCAGCAGCCCCCGGGGGGGGACCTCCTACGAGCAGTACTTC
>TRBD2|TRBV5-4|TRBJ2-7|.
CASSSSGMQYF
TGTGCCAGCAGCTCTAGCGGGATGCAGTACTTC
>.|TRBV2|TRBJ1-1|.
CASSTGSTEAFF
TGTGCCAGCAGTACAGGATCCACTGAAGCTTTCTTT
>TRBD1|TRBV13|TRBJ2-5|.
CASSSTGTGARETQYF
TGTGCCAGCAGCTCCACCGGGACAGGGGCGCGAGAGACCCAGTACTTC
>.|TRBV6-1|TRBJ1-6|.
CASSETANSPLHF
TGTGCCAGCAGTGAAACAGCCAATTCACCCCTCCACTTT
>.|TRBV9|TRBJ2-2|.
CASSVEAAGGELFF
TGTGCCAGCAGCGTAGAGGCGGCGGGCGGGGAGCTGTTTTTT
>TRBD1|TRBV7-9|TRBJ2-7|few
CASSFTGTGSYEQYF
TGTGCCAGCAGCTTCACCGGGACAGGTTCCTACGAGCAGTACTTC
>TRBD2|TRBV27|TRBJ2-2|.
CASSLGGPSGELFF
TGTGCCAGCAGTTTGGGAGGGCCCTCCGGGGAGCTGTTTTTT
>TRBD2|TRBV18|TRBJ2-3|.
CASSLIPSGGTSTDTQYF
TGTGCCAGCTCACTCATTCCTAGCGGGGGAACGAGCACAGATACGCAGTATTTT
>TRBD1|TRBV5-4|TRBJ1-2|.
CASSHRDRRILVHF
TGTGCCAGCAGCCACCGGGACAGGAGGATACTTGTCCACTTC
>.|TRBV28|TRBJ1-2|.
CASSRAGTRSYGYTF
TGTGCCAGCAGCCGTGCCGGGACACGGTCCTATGGCTACACCTTC
>.|TRBV12-5|TRBJ1-1|.
CASGLVPGEAEAFF
TGTGCTAGTGGTTTGGTACCCGGGGAGGCTGAAGCTTTCTTT
>.|TRBV29-1|TRBJ2-3|once
CSVEDPGTDTQYF
TGCAGCGTTGAAGATCCAGGCACAGATACGCAGTATTTT
>TRBD1|TRBV7-8|TRBJ1-1|.
CASSLLGQGVKNTEAFF
TGTGCCAGCAGCCTTCTGGGACAGGGGGTGAAGAACACTGAAGCTTTCTTT
>.|TRBV10-3|TRBJ1-1|.
CAIHSGAGATEAFF
TGTGCCATCCATTCCGGGGCAGGGGCCACTGAAGCTTTCTTT
>.|TRBV18|TRBJ1-3|.
CASSPRAPPPNSGNTIYF
TGTGCCAGCTCACCACGGGCACCACCACCGAACTCTGGAAACACCATATATTTT
>.|TRBV7-6|TRBJ2-3|.
CASSLVGGASTDTQYF
TGTGCCAGCAGCTTAGTGGGCGGGGCAAGCACAGATACGCAGTATTTT
>.|TRBV11-2|TRBJ1-3|.
CACHRISSGNTIYF
TGTGCCTGTCACAGGATTAGCTCTGGAAACACCATATATTTT
>.|TRBV27|TRBJ2-7|.
CASSSEGRGTYEQYF
TGTGCCAGCAGTTCGGAGGGCAGGGGGACGTACGAGCAGTACTTC
>TRBD1|TRBV29-1|TRBJ2-2|once
CSRTPGTGSSGELFF
TGCAGCCGAACGCCCGGGACAGGGTCCAGCGGGGAGCTGTTTTTT
>TRBD1|TRBV4-1|TRBJ1-1|.
CASSQVRTGFVTEAFF
TGCGCCAGCAGCCAAGTTAGGACAGGGTTTGTCACTGAAGCTTTCTTT
>TRBD1|TRBV5-6|TRBJ2-7|once
CASSLGDRATYEQYF
TGTGCCAGCAGCTTGGGGGACAGGGCCACCTACGAGCAGTACTTC
>.|TRBV7-2|TRBJ2-3|.
CASSFSGSDTQYF
TGTGCCAGCAGCTTCTCGGGGTCAGATACGCAGTATTTT
>.|TRBV30|TRBJ1-2|.
CAWRFRGGYTF
TGTGCCTGGAGATTTAGGGGTGGCTACACCTTC
>.|TRBV19|TRBJ2-5|.
CASSFTEQETQYF
TGTGCCAGTAGTTTCACAGAGCAAGAGACCCAGTACTTC
>TRBD1|TRBV30|TRBJ2-7|.
CAWSVTGGYYEQYF
TGTGCCTGGAGTGTGACAGGGGGTTACTACGAGCAGTACTTC
>TRBD2|TRBV6-5|TRBJ2-5|.
CASIPGGGASETQYF
TGTGCCAGCATTCCGGGCGGGGGGGCCAGTGAGACCCAGTACTTC
>.|TRBV29-1|TRBJ1-2|.
CSVGSGGFYGYTF
TGCAGCGTGGGGTCGGGAGGCTTCTATGGCTACACCTTC
>TRBD2|TRBV29-1|TRBJ2-1|once
CSGQRSSGGYNEQFF
TGCAGCGGCCAAAGATCCAGCGGGGGATACAATGAGCAGTTCTTC
>TRBD1|TRBV28|TRBJ2-7|.
CASSLWGQGSSYEQYF
TGTGCCAGCAGTCTGTGGGGACAGGGAAGCTCCTACGAGCAGTACTTC
>.|TRBV6-1|TRBJ1-2|.
CASRGQGTYGYTF
TGTGCCAGCAGGGGGCAGGGAACCTATGGCTACACCTTC
>TRBD2|TRBV6-5|TRBJ2-7|.
CASSSLAGAYEQYF
TGTGCCAGCAGTTCCTTGGCGGGAGCCTACGAGCAGTACTTC
>.|TRBV5-6|TRBJ2-1|few
CASAGRLTNRNEQFF
TGTGCCAGCGCCGGTAGACTGACGAATCGGAATGAGCAGTTCTTC
>.|TRBV10-1|TRBJ2-2|.
CASETKALNTGELFF
TGCGCCAGCGAGACAAAAGCCCTGAACACCGGGGAGCTGTTTTTT
>TRBD2|TRBV27|TRBJ2-1|.
CASRITSGAVEQFF
TGTGCCAGCAGGATAACTAGCGGGGCGGTTGAGCAGTTCTTC
>.|TRBV5-4|TRBJ2-2|.
CASSLVRSSVDTGELFF
TGTGCCAGCAGCTTGGTGCGGTCCTCAGTGGACACCGGGGAGCTGTTTTTT
>TRBD1|TRBV7-9|TRBJ2-3|.
CASSLYRGRRSTDTQYF
TGTGCCAGCAGCTTATACAGGGGTAGACGATCGACAGATACGCAGTATTTT
>TRBD1|TRBV6-1|TRBJ1-1|.
CASRMTGLNTEAFF
TGTGCCAGCAGGATGACAGGGTTGAACACTGAAGCTTTCTTT
>TRBD2|TRBV28|TRBJ2-3|.
CASSFLPGGPSDTQYF
TGTGCCAGCAGTTTTCTTCCGGGAGGCCCTTCAGATACGCAGTATTTT
>TRBD1|TRBV29-1|TRBJ2-3|.
CSVGQTDTQYF
TGCAGCGTGGGACAGACAGATACGCAGTATTTT
>TRBD1|TRBV5-1|TRBJ1-1|.
CASSLQGARNTEAFF
TGCGCCAGCAGCCTACAGGGGGCGCGGAACACTGAAGCTTTCTTT
>TRBD1|TRBV4-2|TRBJ2-2|.
CASSQAGQGQEELFF
TGTGCCAGCAGCCAAGCGGGACAGGGGCAAGAGGAGCTGTTTTTT